This record looks at one T cell receptor (beta chain) sequence and its context. The sample originates from a study of blood T cell repertoires in COVID-19. Study context: Sources were T cells, B-cell-depleted T cells, or PBMCs; the material itself was cDNA or gDNA.

Libraries were prepared by immunoSEQ multiplex PCR; TCRdb keeps only in-frame clonotypes and omits some of them. The table shows about 180,000 clones, with 85% to 90% occurring only once. The CDR3 loop spans 14 amino acids. In germline, CDR1 is SGHRS, CDR2 YFSETQ. V shed 4 bases, J shed 9 bases, and the junction held 7 bases outside the gene matches. This TCR came from a woman in her thirties or forties with acute COVID-19. The sample comprised PBMCs or T cells enriched from blood (not recorded which). This chain uses TRBV5-1 with TRBJ2-1; 10 bases agree with TRBD1. The CDR3 spells CASSPRTGGGEQFF. The CDR3 DNA reads TGCGCCAGCAGCCCGCGGACAGGGGGGGGTGAGCAGTTCTTC.